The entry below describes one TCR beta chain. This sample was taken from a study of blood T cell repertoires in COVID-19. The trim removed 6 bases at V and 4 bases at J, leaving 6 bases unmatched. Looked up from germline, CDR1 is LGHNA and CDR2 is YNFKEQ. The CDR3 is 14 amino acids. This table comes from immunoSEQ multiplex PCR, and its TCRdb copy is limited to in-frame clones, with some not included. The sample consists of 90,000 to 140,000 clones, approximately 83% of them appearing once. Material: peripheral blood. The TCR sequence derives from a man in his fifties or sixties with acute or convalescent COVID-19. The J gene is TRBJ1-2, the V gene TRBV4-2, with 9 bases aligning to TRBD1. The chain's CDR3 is CASSLDRGSYGYTF. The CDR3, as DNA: TGTGCCAGCAGTCTGGACAGGGGTAGCTATGGCTACACCTTC.